One sample yielded the 25 T cell receptor beta chains listed below, sequenced in a study of Ad26.COV2.S vaccination and SARS-CoV-2 variants. Sequencing used immunoSEQ multiplex PCR; TCRdb keeps in-frame clones, though not all of them. The table includes hundreds of thousands of clones, about 88% detected once. The treatment is: about 20 received Ad26.COV2.S at low or high dose, single or two shots; 5 received placebo; per-sample allocation not given. The samples were gathered on day 63 after the first injection of vaccine or placebo. The sample consisted of peripheral blood, taken in a trial of Ad26.COV2.S vaccine versus placebo. These receptor sequences come from a person aged 18 to 65 who received the Ad26.COV2.S COVID-19 vaccine or a placebo.

The chain employs TRBV2 and TRBJ2-3, with D possibly matching TRBD1 (6 bases). The V and J ends lost 2 bases and 5 bases respectively, with 8 bases between them. Germline CDR1 reads SNHLY; CDR2 reads FYNNEI. This CDR3 is 13 amino acids long. The CDR3 DNA reads TGTGCCAGCAGTGAATTGACAGGAGATACGCAGTATTTT. Protein product: CASSELTGDTQYF.

The CDR3 nucleotides are TGTGCCAGCAGCCCCAAGGGGACTAGCGGGAGGGCCTCCTACAATGAGCAGTTCTTC. This gives the protein CASSPKGTSGRASYNEQFF. The rearrangement links TRBV7-3 to TRBJ2-1; TRBD2 matches 16 bases. Germline V gene data show CDR1 as SGHTA and CDR2 as FQGTGA. The CDR3 is made up of 19 amino acids. Trimming at V came to 5 bases and at J to 0 bases, leaving 7 bases not matched to a gene.

The chain employs TRBV28 and TRBJ1-2, with 8 positions matching TRBD1. V lost 6 bases and J lost 6; bases outside the gene matches: 6. Per the germline V gene, CDR1 is MDHEN and CDR2 is SYDVKM. This CDR3 is built from 13 residues. Here the CDR3 reads CASRNRGENGYTF. CDR3 coding DNA: TGTGCCAGCAGAAACAGGGGGGAAAATGGCTACACCTTC.

The chain combines TRBV3-1 (or the pseudogene TRBV3-2) with TRBJ2-5, with 15 nucleotides matching TRBD2. This CDR3 is built from 19 residues. After removal of 1 base from V and 4 bases from J, the junction contained 10 bases not matched to a gene. In germline, CDR1 is LGHDT, CDR2 YNNKEL (reference sequence). Here the CDR3 reads CASSQGKSLGLAGGETQYF. For the CDR3, the DNA is TGTGCCAGCAGCCAAGGGAAGTCCCTGGGACTAGCGGGGGGAGAGACCCAGTACTTC.

V is TRBV7-2 and J is TRBJ2-3; D may be TRBD1 (5 bases). Trimming took off 5 bases at V and 2 bases at J, with 20 bases between the two ends. Germline loops: CDR1 SGHTA, CDR2 FQGNSA. The CDR3 spans 17 residues. The CDR3 nucleotides read TGTGCCAGCAGCCCCCGGACAAAGAAACCCATCACAGATACGCAGTATTTT. Translated: CASSPRTKKPITDTQYF.

This clone was counted only a few times. The chain couples TRBV6-2 or TRBV6-3 to TRBJ1-2; no definite D call. The V and J ends lost 4 bases and 4 bases respectively, with 16 bases between them. Germline CDR1 MNHEY, CDR2 SVGEGT. The CDR3 spans 15 residues. The CDR3 protein is CASSSAYTPSYGYTF. The DNA for the CDR3 is TGTGCCAGCAGTTCTGCTTACACCCCGAGCTATGGCTACACCTTC.

The chain carries TRBV9 and TRBJ2-5, with D perhaps given as TRBD1 or TRBD2 (5 bases each). Between the trimmed V and J ends, which lost 0 bases and 4 bases, there was a span of 16 bases. This CDR3 is built from 16 residues. The V gene's germline CDR1 is SGDLS and CDR2 YYNGEE. The DNA for the CDR3 is TGTGCCAGCAGCGTAGCCCCCAGGGCCGAGGGAGAGACCCAGTACTTC. Translating it yields CASSVAPRAEGETQYF.

This sequence joins TRBV9 and TRBJ2-7; no clear D gene. V lost 4 bases to trimming and J lost 1 base, with 18 bases between them. The CDR3 is made up of 16 amino acids. CDR1 SGDLS and CDR2 YYNGEE come from the germline V gene. In nucleotides, the CDR3 is TGTGCCAGCAGCCCGCGGCGGCCCGCCACATCCTACGAGCAGTACGTC. Translation gives CASSPRRPATSYEQYV.

A note on this clone: Other DNA variants within this sample encode the same CDR3. The chain has TRBV28 and TRBJ2-3, with TRBD1 as a possible D gene (6 bases). This CDR3 region has 14 residues. The germline V gene has CDR1 MDHEN and CDR2 SYDVKM. V lost 6 bases and J 1 base, leaving 11 bases between the germline ends. This CDR3 reads CASSLRGGTDTQYF. The DNA for the CDR3 is TGTGCCAGCAGCCTCAGGGGTGGCACAGATACGCAGTATTTT.

Only one count was recorded for this clone. This CDR3 reads CASSQDGAGAQFF. In DNA form, the CDR3 reads TGCGCCAGCAGCCAAGATGGAGCGGGGGCGCAGTTCTTC. This chain joins TRBV4-1 and TRBJ2-1; 8 bases are a match to TRBD2. This CDR3 region has 13 residues. With 0 bases clipped from V and 12 bases from J, the junction kept 4 bases outside the gene matches. The V gene's germline CDR1 is MGHRA and CDR2 YSYEKL.

This clone was detected a few times. This chain connects TRBV7-9 to TRBJ1-6; 8 nucleotides agree with TRBD1. The CDR3 has 17 amino acids. Germline CDR1 SEHNR, CDR2 FQNEAQ (reference sequence). V shed 4 bases, J shed 8 bases, and the junction held 13 bases outside the gene matches. CDR3 residues: CASSSYGGTGVDSPLHF. The CDR3 DNA reads as TGTGCCAGCAGCTCCTACGGCGGGACAGGAGTGGATTCACCCCTCCACTTT.

V gene TRBV5-1 combines with J gene TRBJ1-6; 8 bases line up with TRBD1. With 3 bases clipped from V and 14 bases from J, the junction kept 13 bases outside the gene matches. The CDR3 is made up of 15 amino acids. Germline V lookup: CDR1 SGHRS, CDR2 YFSETQ. The CDR3 protein is CASSSNPTTGETLHF. The CDR3 DNA reads TGCGCCAGCAGCTCCAACCCGACGACAGGGGAAACCCTCCACTTT.

This rearrangement joins TRBV5-1 to TRBJ1-5; no reliable D call. V dropped 0 bases and J dropped 5 bases, with 6 bases sitting between them. The germline CDR1 and CDR2 sequences are SGHRS and YFSETQ. The CDR3 runs to 13 residues. DNA for the CDR3: TGCGCCAGCAGCTTGGATGTCTATCAGCCCCAGCATTTT. Its translation: CASSLDVYQPQHF.

This clone was detected a few times. This chain links TRBV11-2 with TRBJ2-6; D gene unclear. V lost 2 bases, J lost 5 bases, and 10 bases lay in between. The CDR3 loop spans 15 amino acids. The germline CDR1 and CDR2 sequences are SGHAT and FQNNGV. CDR3 amino acids: CASSLTGRRANVLTF. The CDR3 bases are TGTGCCAGCAGCTTAACGGGCCGAAGGGCCAACGTCCTGACTTTC.

The rearrangement links TRBV5-1 to TRBJ2-1, with 10 bases identical to TRBD1. V lost 0 bases, J lost 8 bases, and 8 bases stayed unmatched. In germline, CDR1 is SGHRS, CDR2 YFSETQ. The CDR3 contains 16 residues. CDR3 residues: CASSLGDRGLIHEQFF. The CDR3 nucleotides read TGCGCCAGCAGCTTGGGGGACAGGGGATTGATCCATGAGCAGTTCTTC.

J is TRBJ2-3 and V is TRBV4-1; no firm D call. The CDR3 length is 17 residues. V shed 3 bases and J shed 1 base, with 17 bases lying between them. Germline CDR1 is MGHRA and CDR2 is YSYEKL. CDR3 DNA sequence: TGCGCCAGCAGCCAGACCCCTTTTGGGCCCGGCACAGATACGCAGTATTTT. It codes for CASSQTPFGPGTDTQYF.

The genes are TRBV10-3 and TRBJ2-5; D is ambiguous. CDR1 is ENHRY and CDR2 is SYGVKD in the germline V gene. The germline V and J ends were trimmed by 4 bases and 2 bases, with 8 bases remaining between them. This CDR3 is built from 13 residues. CDR3 amino acids: CAISGQVQETQYF. In DNA, the CDR3 is TGTGCCATCAGTGGTCAGGTACAAGAGACCCAGTACTTC.

About this clone: The sample has other DNA sequences that encode this CDR3 too. The chain couples TRBV5-1 to TRBJ1-1; D unclear. The CDR3 spans 14 residues. Trimming pared 2 bases from V and 2 bases from J, leaving 10 bases between. CDR1 and CDR2 from the germline V gene are SGHRS and YFSETQ. CDR3: CASSLSGGNTEAFF. CDR3 DNA: TGCGCCAGCAGCTTATCAGGAGGTAACACTGAAGCTTTCTTT.

The chain couples TRBV10-1 to TRBJ2-2, with TRBD2 matching over 10 bases. The length of the CDR3 is 14 residues. Germline values: CDR1 WNHNN, CDR2 SYGVQD (reference sequence). The CDR3, as DNA: TGCCCCACCAGTCGAGCGGGGGGGTTCCGGGAGCTGTTTTTT. This codes for CPTSRAGGFRELFF.

The rearrangement joins TRBV6-2 or TRBV6-3 to TRBJ1-2; no definite D call. The CDR3 totals 15 residues. The V end lost 5 bases, the J end lost 4 bases, and 17 bases lay between the germline ends. Germline V lookup: CDR1 MNHEY, CDR2 SVGEGT. CDR3 bases: TGTGCCAGCAGTCCGCCCCAACAGCTTATCTATGGCTACACCTTC. Amino acids: CASSPPQQLIYGYTF.

The chain is built from TRBV7-6 and TRBJ1-3; D unclear. V was trimmed by 5 bases and J by 0 bases, leaving 11 bases between them. Per germline, CDR1 SGHVS and CDR2 FNYEAQ. The CDR3 contains 15 residues. The CDR3 loop reads CASSPHISSGNTIYF. The CDR3 nucleotides read TGTGCCAGCAGCCCGCACATTAGCTCTGGAAACACCATATATTTT.

The V gene is TRBV2, the J gene TRBJ2-5; weak D call: TRBD2 (6 bases). This CDR3 spans 15 amino acids. V lost 6 bases to trimming and J lost 3 bases, with 17 bases between them. Germline CDR1 is SNHLY and CDR2 is FYNNEI. The CDR3 loop reads CASSMGEAREETQYF. DNA for the CDR3: TGTGCCAGCAGCATGGGGGAGGCTAGGGAAGAGACCCAGTACTTC.

The chain carries TRBV4-3 and TRBJ2-5, with D possibly being TRBD2 (7 bases). The V end lost 4 bases, the J end lost 5 bases, and 20 bases lay between the germline ends. Germline CDR1 reads LGHNA; CDR2 reads YSLEER. The CDR3 is made up of 16 amino acids. CDR3 amino acids: CASSPSYRGARETQYF. The CDR3 DNA reads as TGCGCCAGCAGCCCAAGTTATCGGGGGGCCCGGGAGACCCAGTACTTC.

The chain recombines TRBV18 with TRBJ2-6, with D perhaps assigned TRBD1 or TRBD2 (6 bases each). V was clipped by 0 bases and J by 2 bases, with 14 bases between them. This CDR3 region has 18 residues. Germline CDR1 KGHSH, CDR2 LQKENI. CDR3 DNA: TGTGCCAGCTCACCACCTAACGAGGGGGGCGCTGGGGCCAACGTCCTGACTTTC. It yields the protein CASSPPNEGGAGANVLTF.

This clone was observed a few times. The sample contains more than one DNA sequence encoding this CDR3. This chain connects TRBV7-9 to TRBJ1-4; D is undetermined. V was cut by 8 bases and J by 7 bases, with 5 bases left in between. Germline V gene sequence: CDR1 SEHNR, CDR2 FQNEAQ (reference sequence). The CDR3 length is 10 residues. CDR3 coding DNA: TGTGCCAGCGGCGGTGAAAAACTGTTTTTT. The encoded protein is CASGGEKLFF.